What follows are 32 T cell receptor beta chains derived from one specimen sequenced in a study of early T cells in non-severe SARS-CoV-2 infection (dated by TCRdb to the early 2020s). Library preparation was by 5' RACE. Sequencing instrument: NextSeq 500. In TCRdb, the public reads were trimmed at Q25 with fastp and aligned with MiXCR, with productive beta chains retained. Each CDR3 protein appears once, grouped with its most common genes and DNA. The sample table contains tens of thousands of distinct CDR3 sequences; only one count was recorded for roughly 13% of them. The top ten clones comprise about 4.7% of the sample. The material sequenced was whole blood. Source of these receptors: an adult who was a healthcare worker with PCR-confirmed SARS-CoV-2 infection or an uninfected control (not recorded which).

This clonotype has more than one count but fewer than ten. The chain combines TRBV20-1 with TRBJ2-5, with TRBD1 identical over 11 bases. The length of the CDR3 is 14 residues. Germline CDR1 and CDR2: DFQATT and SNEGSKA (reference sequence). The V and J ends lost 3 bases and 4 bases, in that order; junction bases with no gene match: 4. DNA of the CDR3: TGCAGTGCTAGCGGACAGGGGGCTAGAGAGACCCAGTACTTC. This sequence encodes CSASGQGARETQYF.

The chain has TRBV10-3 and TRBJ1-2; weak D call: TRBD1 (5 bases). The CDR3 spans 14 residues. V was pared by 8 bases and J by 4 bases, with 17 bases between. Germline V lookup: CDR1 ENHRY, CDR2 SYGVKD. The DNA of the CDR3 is TGTGCCATCCGAGAGACAGAAATGGCCTATGGCTACACCTTC. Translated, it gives CAIRETEMAYGYTF.

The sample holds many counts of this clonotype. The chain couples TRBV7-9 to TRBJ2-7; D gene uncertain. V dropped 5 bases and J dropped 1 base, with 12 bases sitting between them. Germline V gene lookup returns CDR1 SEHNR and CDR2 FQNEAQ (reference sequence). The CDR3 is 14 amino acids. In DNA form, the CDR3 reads TGTGCCAGCAGCCTTTCGACCAATTCCTACGAGCAGTACTTC. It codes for CASSLSTNSYEQYF.

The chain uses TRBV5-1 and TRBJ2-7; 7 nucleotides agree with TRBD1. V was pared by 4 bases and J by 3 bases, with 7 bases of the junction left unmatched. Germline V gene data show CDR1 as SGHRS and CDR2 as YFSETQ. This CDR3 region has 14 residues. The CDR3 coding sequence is TGCGCCAGCAGCCAGGGACAGCTCCACTACGAGCAGTACTTC. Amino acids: CASSQGQLHYEQYF.

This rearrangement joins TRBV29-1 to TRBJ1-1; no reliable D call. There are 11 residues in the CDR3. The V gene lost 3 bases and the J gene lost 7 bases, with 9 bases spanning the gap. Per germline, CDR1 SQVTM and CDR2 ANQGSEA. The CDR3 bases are TGCAGCGTTGACTTCGCCAGTGAAGCTTTCTTT. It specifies CSVDFASEAFF.

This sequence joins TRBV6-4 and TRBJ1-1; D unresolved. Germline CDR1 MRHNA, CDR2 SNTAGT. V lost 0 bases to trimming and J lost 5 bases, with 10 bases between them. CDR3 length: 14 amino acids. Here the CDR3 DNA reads TGTGCCAGCAGTGACTCAGTTTGGGGAACTGAAGCTTTCTTT. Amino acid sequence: CASSDSVWGTEAFF.

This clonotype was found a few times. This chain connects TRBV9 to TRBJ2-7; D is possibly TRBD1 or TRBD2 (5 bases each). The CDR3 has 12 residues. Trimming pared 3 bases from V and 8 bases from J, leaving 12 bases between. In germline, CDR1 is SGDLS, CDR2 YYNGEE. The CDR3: CASSGLGGQQYF. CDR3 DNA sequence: TGTGCCAGCAGCGGACTTGGGGGACAGCAGTACTTC.

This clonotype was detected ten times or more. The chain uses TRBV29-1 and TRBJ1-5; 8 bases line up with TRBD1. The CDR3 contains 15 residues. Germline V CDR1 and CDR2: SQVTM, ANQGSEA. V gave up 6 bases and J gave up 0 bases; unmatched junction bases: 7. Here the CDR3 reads CSVATGAGSNQPQHF. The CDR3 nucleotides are TGCAGCGTAGCGACAGGGGCGGGTAGCAATCAGCCCCAGCATTTT.

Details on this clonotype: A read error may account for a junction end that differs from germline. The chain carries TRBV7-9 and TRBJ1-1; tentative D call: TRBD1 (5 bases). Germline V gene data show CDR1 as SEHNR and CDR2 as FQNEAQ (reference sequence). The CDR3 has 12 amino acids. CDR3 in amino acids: CASSLGGTEVFF. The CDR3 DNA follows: TGTGCCAGCAGCTTAGGAGGGACTGAAGTTTTCTTT.

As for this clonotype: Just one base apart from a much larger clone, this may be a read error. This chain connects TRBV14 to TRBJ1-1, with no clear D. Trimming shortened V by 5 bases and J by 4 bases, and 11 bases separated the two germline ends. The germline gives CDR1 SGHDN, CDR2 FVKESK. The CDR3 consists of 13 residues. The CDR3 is CASSSQESTEAFF. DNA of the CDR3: TGTGCCAGCAGCTCCCAGGAGAGCACTGAAGCTTTCTTT.

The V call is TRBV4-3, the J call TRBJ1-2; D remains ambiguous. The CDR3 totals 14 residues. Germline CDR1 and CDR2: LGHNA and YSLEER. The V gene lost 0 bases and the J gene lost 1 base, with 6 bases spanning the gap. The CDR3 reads CASSQEDRNYGYTF. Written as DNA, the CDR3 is TGCGCCAGCAGCCAAGAGGACCGTAACTATGGCTACACCTTC.

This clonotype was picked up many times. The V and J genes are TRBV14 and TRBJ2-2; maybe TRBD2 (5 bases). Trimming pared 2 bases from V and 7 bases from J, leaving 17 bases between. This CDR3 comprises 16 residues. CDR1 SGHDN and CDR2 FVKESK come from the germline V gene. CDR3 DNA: TGTGCCAGCAGCCAATTTACTCCGGAGGTGGGCGGGGAGCTGTTTTTT. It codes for CASSQFTPEVGGELFF.

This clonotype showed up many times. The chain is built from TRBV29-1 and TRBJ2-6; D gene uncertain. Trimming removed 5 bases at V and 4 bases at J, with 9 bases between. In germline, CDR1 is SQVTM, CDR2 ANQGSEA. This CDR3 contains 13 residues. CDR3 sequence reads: CSVWGNGANVLTF. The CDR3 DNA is TGCAGCGTTTGGGGTAACGGGGCCAACGTCCTGACTTTC.

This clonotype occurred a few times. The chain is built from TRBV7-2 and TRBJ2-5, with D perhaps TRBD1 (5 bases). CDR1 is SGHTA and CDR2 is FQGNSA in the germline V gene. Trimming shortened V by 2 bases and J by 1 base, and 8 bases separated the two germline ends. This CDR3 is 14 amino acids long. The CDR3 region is CASSLLQVQETQYF. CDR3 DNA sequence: TGTGCCAGCAGCTTATTACAGGTCCAAGAGACCCAGTACTTC.

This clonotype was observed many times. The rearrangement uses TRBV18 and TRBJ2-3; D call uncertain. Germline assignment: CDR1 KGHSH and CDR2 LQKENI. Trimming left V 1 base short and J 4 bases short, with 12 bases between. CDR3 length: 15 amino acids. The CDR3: CASSPRAASPDTQYF. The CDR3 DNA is TGTGCCAGCTCACCACGGGCAGCGTCCCCAGATACGCAGTATTTT.

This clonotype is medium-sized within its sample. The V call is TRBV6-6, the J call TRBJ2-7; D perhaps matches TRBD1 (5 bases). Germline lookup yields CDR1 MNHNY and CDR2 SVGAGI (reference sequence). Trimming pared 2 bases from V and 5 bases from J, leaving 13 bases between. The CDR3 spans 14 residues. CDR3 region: CASSYGQGGNEQYF. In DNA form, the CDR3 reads TGTGCCAGCAGTTACGGGCAGGGTGGGAACGAGCAGTACTTC.

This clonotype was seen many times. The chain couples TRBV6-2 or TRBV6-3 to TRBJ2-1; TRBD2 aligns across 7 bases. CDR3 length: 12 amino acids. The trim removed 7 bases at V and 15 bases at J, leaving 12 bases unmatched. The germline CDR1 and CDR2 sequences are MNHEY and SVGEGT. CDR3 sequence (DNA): TGTGCCAGCACCGAGTTCCAGGGACTACGGTTCTTC. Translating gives CASTEFQGLRFF.

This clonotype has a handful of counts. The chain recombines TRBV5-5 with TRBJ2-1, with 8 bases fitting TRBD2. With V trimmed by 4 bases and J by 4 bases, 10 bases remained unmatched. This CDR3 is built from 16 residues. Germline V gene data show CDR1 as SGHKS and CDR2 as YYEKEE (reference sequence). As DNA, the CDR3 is TGTGCCAGCAGCCCGCCGGGGACTAGGATATACAATGAGCAGTTCTTC. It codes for CASSPPGTRIYNEQFF. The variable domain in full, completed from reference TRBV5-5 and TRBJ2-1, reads DAGVTQSPTHLIKTRGQQVTLRCSPISGHKSVSWYQQVLGQGPQFIFQYYEKEERGRGNFPDRFSARQFPNYSSELNVNALLLGDSALYLCASSPPGTRIYNEQFFGPGTRLTVL.

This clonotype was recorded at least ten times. The CDR3 DNA reads as TGTGCCAGCAGCCCGGCGGGGGTTAGGGCAGGGGGCGAAAATTCACCCCTCCACTTT. Amino acids: CASSPAGVRAGGENSPLHF. V and J are TRBV5-5 and TRBJ1-6; TRBD1 agrees at 8 bases. CDR1 is SGHKS, CDR2 YYEKEE, per germline (reference sequence). Trimming at V came to 4 bases and at J to 7 bases, leaving 19 bases not matched to a gene. The CDR3 consists of 19 residues.

The CDR3 bases are TGTGCCAGCTCACCACCGGGTACCGGCGATGAAAAACTGTTTTTT. As protein: CASSPPGTGDEKLFF. The chain is built from TRBV18 and TRBJ1-4, with D uncertain. The length of the CDR3 is 15 residues. CDR1 is KGHSH, CDR2 LQKENI, per germline. The V end was cut by 0 bases, the J end by 6 bases, with 11 bases between. The full variable domain, its missing parts supplied by reference TRBV18 and TRBJ1-4, is NAGVMQNPRHLVRRRGQEARLRCSPMKGHSHVYWYRQLPEEGLKFMVYLQKENIIDESGMPKERFSAEFPKEGPSILRIQQVVRGDSAAYFCASSPPGTGDEKLFFGSGTQLSVL.

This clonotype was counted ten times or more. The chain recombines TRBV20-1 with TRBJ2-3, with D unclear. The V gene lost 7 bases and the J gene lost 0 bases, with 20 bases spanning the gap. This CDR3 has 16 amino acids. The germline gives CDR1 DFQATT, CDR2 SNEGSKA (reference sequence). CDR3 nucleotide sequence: TGCAGTGTGCCCCATAGGCGTTCTACTAGCACAGATACGCAGTATTTT. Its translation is CSVPHRRSTSTDTQYF.

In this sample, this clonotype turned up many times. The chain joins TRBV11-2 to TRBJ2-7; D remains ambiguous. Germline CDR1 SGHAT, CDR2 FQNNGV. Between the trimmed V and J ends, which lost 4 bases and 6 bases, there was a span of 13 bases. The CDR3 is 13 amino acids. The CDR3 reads CASSSASVTEQYF. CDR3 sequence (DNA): TGTGCCAGCAGCTCAGCCTCGGTTACCGAGCAGTACTTC.

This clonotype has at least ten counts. DNA of the CDR3: TGCAGCGTAGACGGGACTAGCGGGGGTGTCGGTGAGCAGTTCTTC. Translated, it gives CSVDGTSGGVGEQFF. The chain uses TRBV29-1 and TRBJ2-1, with TRBD2 matching 14 bases. After removal of 6 bases from V and 9 bases from J, the junction contained 10 bases not matched to a gene. The V gene's germline CDR1 is SQVTM and CDR2 ANQGSEA. The CDR3 has 15 amino acids.

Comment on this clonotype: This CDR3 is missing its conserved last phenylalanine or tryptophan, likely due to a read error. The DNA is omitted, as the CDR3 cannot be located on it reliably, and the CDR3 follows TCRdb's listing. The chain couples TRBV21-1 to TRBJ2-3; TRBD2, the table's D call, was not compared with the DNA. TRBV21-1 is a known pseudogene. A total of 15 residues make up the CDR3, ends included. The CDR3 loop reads CASGPTSGGTDTQYS.

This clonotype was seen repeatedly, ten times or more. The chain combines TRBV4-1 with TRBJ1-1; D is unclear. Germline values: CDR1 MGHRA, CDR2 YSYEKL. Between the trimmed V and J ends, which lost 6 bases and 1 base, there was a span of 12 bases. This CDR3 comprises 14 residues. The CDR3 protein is CASRIGQENTEAFF. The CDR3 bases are TGCGCCAGCAGGATTGGGCAGGAGAACACTGAAGCTTTCTTT.

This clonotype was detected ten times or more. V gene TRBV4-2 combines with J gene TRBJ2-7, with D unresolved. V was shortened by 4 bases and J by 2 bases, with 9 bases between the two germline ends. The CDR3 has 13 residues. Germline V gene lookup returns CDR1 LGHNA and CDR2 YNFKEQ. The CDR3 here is CASSPGVPYEQYF. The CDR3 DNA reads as TGTGCCAGCAGCCCTGGGGTGCCCTACGAGCAGTACTTC.

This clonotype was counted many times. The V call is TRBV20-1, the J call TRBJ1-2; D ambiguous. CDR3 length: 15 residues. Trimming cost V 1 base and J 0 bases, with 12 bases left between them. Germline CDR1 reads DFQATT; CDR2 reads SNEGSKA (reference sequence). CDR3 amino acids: CSARVLERANYGYTF. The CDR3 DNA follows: TGCAGTGCTAGAGTTCTGGAGAGGGCTAACTATGGCTACACCTTC.

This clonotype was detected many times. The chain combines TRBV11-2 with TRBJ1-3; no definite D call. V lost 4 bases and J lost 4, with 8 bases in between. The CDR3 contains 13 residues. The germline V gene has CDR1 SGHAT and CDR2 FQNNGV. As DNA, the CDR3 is TGTGCCAGCAGCTCCGACAACGGAAACACCATATATTTT. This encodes CASSSDNGNTIYF. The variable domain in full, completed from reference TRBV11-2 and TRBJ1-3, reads EAGVAQSPRYKIIEKRQSVAFWCNPISGHATLYWYQQILGQGPKLLIQFQNNGVVDDSQLPKDRFSAERLKGVDSTLKIQPAKLEDSAVYLCASSSDNGNTIYFGEGSWLTVV.

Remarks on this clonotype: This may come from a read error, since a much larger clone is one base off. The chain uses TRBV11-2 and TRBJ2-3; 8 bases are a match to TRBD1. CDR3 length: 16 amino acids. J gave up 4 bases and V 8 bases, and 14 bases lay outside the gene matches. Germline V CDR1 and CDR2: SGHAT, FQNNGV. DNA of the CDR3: TGTGCCAGCGGCCCGGCGGGCAGGGGGCTGGCAGATACGCAGTATTTT. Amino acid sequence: CASGPAGRGLADTQYF.

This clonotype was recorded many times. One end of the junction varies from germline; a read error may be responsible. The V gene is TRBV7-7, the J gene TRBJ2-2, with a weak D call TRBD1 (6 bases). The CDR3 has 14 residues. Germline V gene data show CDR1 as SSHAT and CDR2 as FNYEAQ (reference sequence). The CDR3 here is CASSLTGNTGELFF. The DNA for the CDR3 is TGTGCTAGCAGCTTGACAGGGAACACCGGGGAGCTGTTTTTT.

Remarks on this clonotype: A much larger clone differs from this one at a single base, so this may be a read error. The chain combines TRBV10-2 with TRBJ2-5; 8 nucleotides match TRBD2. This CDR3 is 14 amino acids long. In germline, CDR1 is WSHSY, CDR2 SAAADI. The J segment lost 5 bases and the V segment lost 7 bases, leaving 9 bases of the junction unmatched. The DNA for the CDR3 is TGCGCCAGCATGATACGGGGGGGCCAGGAGACCCAGTACTTC. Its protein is CASMIRGGQETQYF.

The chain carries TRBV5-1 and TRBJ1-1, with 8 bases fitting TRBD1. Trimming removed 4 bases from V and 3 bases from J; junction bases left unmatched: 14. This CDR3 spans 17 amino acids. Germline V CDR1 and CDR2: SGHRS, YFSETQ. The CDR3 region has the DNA TGCGCCAGCAGCCCCCGGACAGGGCAAGTGGGGCACACTGAAGCTTTCTTT. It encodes CASSPRTGQVGHTEAFF. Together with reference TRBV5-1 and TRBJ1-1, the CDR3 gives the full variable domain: KAGVTQTPRYLIKTRGQQVTLSCSPISGHRSVSWYQQTPGQGLQFLFEYFSETQRNKGNFPGRFSGRQFSNSRSEMNVSTLELGDSALYLCASSPRTGQVGHTEAFFGQGTRLTVV.